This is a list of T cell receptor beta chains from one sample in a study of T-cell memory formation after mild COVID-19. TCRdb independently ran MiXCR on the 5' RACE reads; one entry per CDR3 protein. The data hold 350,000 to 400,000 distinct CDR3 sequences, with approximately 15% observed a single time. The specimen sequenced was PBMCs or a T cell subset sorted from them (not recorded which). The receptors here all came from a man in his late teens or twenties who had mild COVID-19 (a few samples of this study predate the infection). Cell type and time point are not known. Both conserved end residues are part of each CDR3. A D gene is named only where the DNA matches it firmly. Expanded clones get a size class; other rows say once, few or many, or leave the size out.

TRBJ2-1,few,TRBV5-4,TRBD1,CASSLEGALVEQFF,TGTGCCAGCAGCTTGGAGGGGGCGCTTGTCGAGCAGTTCTTC
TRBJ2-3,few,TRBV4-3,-,CASSQGPSDTQYF,TGCGCCAGCAGCCAAGGCCCCTCAGATACGCAGTATTTT
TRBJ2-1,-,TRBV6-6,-,CASRQGMGEQFF,TGTGCCAGCAGACAGGGAATGGGTGAGCAGTTCTTC
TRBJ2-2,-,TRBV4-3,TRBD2,CASSQDQLAGGPGELFF,TGCGCCAGCAGCCAAGATCAACTAGCGGGGGGGCCCGGGGAGCTGTTTTTT
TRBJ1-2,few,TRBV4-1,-,CASSQPSARDNYGYTF,TGCGCCAGCAGCCAACCCAGCGCCAGGGACAACTATGGCTACACCTTC
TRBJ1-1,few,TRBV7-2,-,CASSFGLHEAFF,TGTGCCAGCAGCTTTGGTTTGCATGAAGCTTTCTTT
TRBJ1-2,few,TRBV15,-,CATSRAGKPGYTF,TGTGCCACCAGCAGAGCCGGAAAACCTGGCTACACCTTC
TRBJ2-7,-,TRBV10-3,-,CAISETSGPVYEQYF,TGTGCCATCAGTGAGACTTCGGGACCGGTCTACGAGCAGTACTTC
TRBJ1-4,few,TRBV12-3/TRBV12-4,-,CASSPGVRATNEKLFF,TGTGCCAGCAGTCCCGGCGTGAGGGCAACTAATGAAAAACTGTTTTTT
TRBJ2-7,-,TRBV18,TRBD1,CASSPLGTAYEQYF,TGTGCCAGCTCACCCCTCGGGACAGCTTACGAGCAGTACTTC
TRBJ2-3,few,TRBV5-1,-,CASSPALSSTDTQYF,TGCGCCAGCAGCCCCGCGTTATCTAGCACAGATACGCAGTATTTT
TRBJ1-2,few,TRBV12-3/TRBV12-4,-,CASSSGPTYGYTF,TGTGCCAGCAGTTCGGGACCGACATATGGCTACACCTTC
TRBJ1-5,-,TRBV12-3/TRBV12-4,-,CASSYGRDGNQPQHF,TGTGCCAGCAGTTATGGCAGGGACGGCAATCAGCCCCAGCATTTT
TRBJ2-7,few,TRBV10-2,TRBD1,CASSPGRDSPSYEQYF,TGCGCCAGCAGCCCGGGCAGGGACAGCCCCTCCTACGAGCAGTACTTC
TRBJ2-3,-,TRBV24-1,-,CATSDPGGADTQYF,TGTGCCACCAGTGACCCCGGGGGCGCAGATACGCAGTATTTT
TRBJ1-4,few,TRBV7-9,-,CASSLARRSKGEKLFF,TGTGCCAGCAGCTTGGCACGCAGGTCAAAGGGGGAAAAACTGTTTTTT
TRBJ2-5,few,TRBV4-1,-,CASSPTYQETQYF,TGCGCCAGCAGCCCGACATACCAAGAGACCCAGTACTTC
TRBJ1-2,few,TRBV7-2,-,CASSLGQAGWNTF,TGTGCCAGCAGCTTAGGGCAGGCAGGATGGAACACCTTC
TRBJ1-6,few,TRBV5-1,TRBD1,CASSLEGQSSYNSPLHF,TGCGCCAGCAGCTTGGAGGGACAGAGCTCCTATAATTCACCCCTCCACTTT
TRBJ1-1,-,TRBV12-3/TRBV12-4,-,CASSLNVGGPNTEAFF,TGTGCCAGCAGTTTAAATGTGGGCGGCCCGAACACTGAAGCTTTCTTT
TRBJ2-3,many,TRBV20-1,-,CSARRGSSPAPDTQYF,TGCAGTGCTAGACGGGGGTCTAGCCCCGCCCCAGATACGCAGTATTTT
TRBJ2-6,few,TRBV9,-,CASSPGPPSGANVLTF,TGTGCCAGCAGCCCGGGGCCGCCCTCTGGGGCCAACGTCCTGACTTTC
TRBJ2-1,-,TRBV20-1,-,CSARTASTRHEQFF,TGCAGTGCTAGGACAGCGAGTACCAGACATGAGCAGTTCTTC
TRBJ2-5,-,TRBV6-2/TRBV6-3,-,CASSYSTMAETQYF,TGTGCCAGCAGTTACTCGACCATGGCAGAGACCCAGTACTTC
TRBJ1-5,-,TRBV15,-,CATSSPGEGVQPQHF,TGTGCCACCAGCAGCCCAGGGGAGGGTGTTCAGCCCCAGCATTTT
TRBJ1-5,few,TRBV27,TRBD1,CASSFTPTGNQPQHF,TGTGCCAGCAGTTTCACGCCGACAGGGAATCAGCCCCAGCATTTT
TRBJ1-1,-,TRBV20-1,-,CSAGRGGAAEAFF,TGCAGTGCTGGCCGGGGGGGGGCCGCTGAAGCTTTCTTT
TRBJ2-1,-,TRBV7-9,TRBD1,CATFLQGALFF,TGTGCCACCTTCTTACAGGGGGCGCTTTTCTTC
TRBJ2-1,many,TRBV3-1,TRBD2,CASSQLFRTSGHNEQFF,TGTGCCAGCAGCCAACTATTCCGCACTAGCGGGCACAATGAGCAGTTCTTC
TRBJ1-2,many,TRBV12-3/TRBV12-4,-,CASTPRGGTNYGYTF,TGTGCCAGCACCCCCCGAGGAGGGACTAACTATGGCTACACCTTC
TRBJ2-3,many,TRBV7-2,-,CASSRGERDTQYF,TGTGCCAGCAGCCGGGGAGAAAGGGATACGCAGTATTTT
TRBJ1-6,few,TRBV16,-,CASSLGRASNSPLHF,TGTGCCAGCAGTCTCGGGAGGGCATCCAATTCACCCCTCCACTTT
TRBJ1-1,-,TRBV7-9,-,CASSREGSAFF,TGTGCCAGCAGCCGAGAGGGGTCAGCTTTCTTT
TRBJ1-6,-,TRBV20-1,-,CSALAGAGNSPLHF,TGCAGTGCCCTGGCGGGGGCCGGGAATTCACCCCTCCACTTT
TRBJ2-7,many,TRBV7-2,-,CASSLGGHTYEQYF,TGTGCCAGCAGCTTAGGGGGGCACACCTACGAGCAGTACTTC
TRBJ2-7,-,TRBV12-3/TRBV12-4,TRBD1,CASSLGQGGIGEQYF,TGTGCCAGCAGTCTTGGACAGGGGGGGATTGGCGAGCAGTACTTC
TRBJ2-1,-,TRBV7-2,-,CASSAGFLGNEQFF,TGTGCCAGCAGCGCCGGGTTCTTAGGCAATGAGCAGTTCTTC
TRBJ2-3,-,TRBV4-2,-,CASSQRLFPDTQYF,TGTGCCAGCAGCCAACGGCTATTCCCAGATACGCAGTATTTT
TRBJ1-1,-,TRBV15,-,CAAREGHGNTEAFF,TGTGCCGCTAGAGAAGGACACGGGAACACTGAAGCTTTCTTT
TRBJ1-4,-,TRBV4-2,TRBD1,CASSQDGQQGFEKLFF,TGTGCCAGCAGCCAAGACGGCCAACAGGGGTTTGAAAAACTGTTTTTT
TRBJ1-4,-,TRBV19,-,CASSIDTDEKLFF,TGTGCCAGTAGTATAGATACGGATGAAAAACTGTTTTTT
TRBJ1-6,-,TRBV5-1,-,CASSTGHGNYNSPLHF,TGCGCCAGCAGCACGGGACATGGGAACTATAATTCACCCCTCCACTTT
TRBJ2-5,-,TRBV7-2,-,CASRARETQYF,TGTGCCAGCAGGGCAAGGGAGACCCAGTACTTC
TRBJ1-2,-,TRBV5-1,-,CASSLGETVYGYTF,TGCGCCAGCAGCTTGGGGGAGACAGTCTATGGCTACACCTTC
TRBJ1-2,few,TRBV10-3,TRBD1,CAITNRTGGLYGYTF,TGTGCCATCACCAACAGGACAGGGGGCCTTTATGGCTACACCTTC
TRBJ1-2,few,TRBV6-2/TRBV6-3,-,CASSYVGIGNYGYTF,TGTGCCAGCAGTTACGTCGGGATAGGGAACTATGGCTACACCTTC
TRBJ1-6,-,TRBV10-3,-,CAIRKAGSSYNSPLHF,TGTGCCATCAGAAAAGCAGGGAGCTCCTATAATTCACCCCTCCACTTT
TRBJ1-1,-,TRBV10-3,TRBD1,CAIGGKLQGASTEAFF,TGTGCCATCGGTGGTAAATTACAGGGGGCAAGTACTGAAGCTTTCTTT
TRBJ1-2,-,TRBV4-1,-,CASSPSPATGNGYTF,TGCGCCAGCAGCCCGTCCCCGGCCACAGGGAATGGCTACACCTTC
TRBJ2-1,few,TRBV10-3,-,CAISLETEMEQFF,TGTGCCATCAGCCTCGAGACGGAGATGGAGCAGTTCTTC
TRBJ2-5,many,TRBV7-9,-,CASSPQGQETQYF,TGTGCCAGCAGCCCACAGGGTCAAGAGACCCAGTACTTC